What follows are 15 T cell receptor beta chains derived from one specimen sequenced in a study of T cell repertoires in cytomegalovirus infection. MiXCR, applied by TCRdb to the reads, yields one record per CDR3 protein. The repertoire holds 200,000 to 300,000 distinct CDR3 sequences, around 9% seen once, with about 15% in the top ten. Material: PBMCs. The source of these receptors is a human donor in good health (CMV status not recorded). Some clones in this sample may be carry-over from other donors' samples.

This clonotype was detected a few times. The CDR3 spells CSASRGYDYEQYF. The CDR3, as DNA: TGCAGTGCTAGTCGCGGCTACGACTACGAGCAGTACTTC. This chain uses TRBV20-1 with TRBJ2-7; no definite D call. The CDR3 totals 13 residues. V was pared by 3 bases and J by 3 bases, with 12 bases between. Germline values: CDR1 DFQATT, CDR2 SNEGSKA (reference sequence).

This clonotype was recorded at least ten times. V and J are TRBV6-1 and TRBJ2-4; no firm D call. CDR1 is MNHNS, CDR2 SASEGT, per germline. The V and J ends lost 0 bases and 8 bases respectively, with 8 bases between them. The CDR3 extends over 13 amino acids. CDR3 nucleotide sequence: TGTGCCAGCAGTGAAGCGGTTGGGCACATTCAGTACTTC. Translated: CASSEAVGHIQYF.

This clonotype was seen repeatedly, ten times or more. This chain joins TRBV3-1 and TRBJ1-4, with D uncertain. CDR1 is LGHDT, CDR2 YNNKEL, per germline (reference sequence). Trimming pared 4 bases from V and 0 bases from J, leaving 9 bases between. The CDR3 has 15 residues. The CDR3 DNA sequence: TGTGCCAGCAGCCCTTGGACGGCAACTAATGAAAAACTGTTTTTT. This sequence encodes CASSPWTATNEKLFF. Full variable domain (outside the CDR3, taken from reference TRBV3-1 and TRBJ1-4): DTAVSQTPKYLVTQMGNDKSIKCEQNLGHDTMYWYKQDSKKFLKIMFSYNNKELIINETVPNRFSPKSPDKAHLNLHINSLELGDSAVYFCASSPWTATNEKLFFGSGTQLSVL.

This clonotype has a count of ten or more. The chain is built from TRBV7-8 and TRBJ1-1; D possibly corresponds to TRBD1 (6 bases). V was clipped by 5 bases and J by 6 bases, with 19 bases between them. Germline V gene data show CDR1 as SGHVS and CDR2 as FQNEAQ. This CDR3 spans 15 amino acids. CDR3 sequence reads: CASSPGGGRTPEAFF. DNA of the CDR3: TGTGCCAGCAGCCCCGGCGGGGGGCGAACCCCTGAAGCTTTCTTT. The full variable domain, in which reference TRBV7-8 and TRBJ1-1 provide the parts outside the CDR3, is GAGVSQSPRYKVAKRGQDVALRCDPISGHVSLFWYQQALGQGPEFLTYFQNEAQLDKSGLPSDRFFAERPEGSVSTLKIQRTQQEDSAVYLCASSPGGGRTPEAFFGQGTRLTVV.

This clonotype was recorded many times. The chain employs TRBV28 and TRBJ2-7; 7 nucleotides agree with TRBD2. CDR3 length: 16 amino acids. CDR1 is MDHEN and CDR2 is SYDVKM in the germline V gene. V lost 7 bases and J lost 1; bases outside the gene matches: 13. CDR3 residues: CASKAGPGERSYEQYF. Here the CDR3 DNA reads TGTGCCAGCAAAGCGGGACCGGGAGAGAGGTCCTACGAGCAGTACTTC.

This clonotype was found many times. The chain recombines TRBV7-9 with TRBJ1-1, with D possibly being TRBD1 (5 bases). Germline V gene data show CDR1 as SEHNR and CDR2 as FQNEAQ (reference sequence). The CDR3 spans 19 residues. Trimming left V 5 bases short and J 7 bases short, with 32 bases between. CDR3 sequence (DNA): TGTGCCAGCAGCGCAGGTGGGGGACGGGTTAACGAGAGGTTAATTGAAGCTTTCTTT. Translation: CASSAGGGRVNERLIEAFF. Together with reference TRBV7-9 and TRBJ1-1, the CDR3 gives the full variable domain: DTGVSQNPRHKITKRGQNVTFRCDPISEHNRLYWYRQTLGQGPEFLTYFQNEAQLEKSRLLSDRFSAERPKGSFSTLEIQRTEQGDSAMYLCASSAGGGRVNERLIEAFFGQGTRLTVV.

This clonotype came up a few times. This sequence joins TRBV3-1 and TRBJ2-3, with 9 positions matching TRBD1. This CDR3 has 15 residues. The V gene end was trimmed by 6 bases and the J gene end by 3 bases; junction bases not matched to a gene: 7. The germline CDR1 and CDR2 sequences are LGHDT and YNNKEL (reference sequence). CDR3 loop: CASRGGQGGTDTQYF. In nucleotides, the CDR3 is TGTGCCAGCAGGGGGGGACAGGGTGGAACAGATACGCAGTATTTT.

The gene calls are TRBV5-1 and TRBJ2-5; TRBD1 or TRBD2 may be the D gene (6 bases each). The CDR3 contains 16 residues. Germline lookup yields CDR1 SGHRS and CDR2 YFSETQ. V shed 1 base and J shed 4 bases, with 17 bases lying between them. The CDR3 DNA reads as TGCGCCAGCAGCTTGCAAAGCGCCGGGGGCAGAGAGACCCAGTACTTC. It codes for CASSLQSAGGRETQYF.

In its sample, this clonotype was seen many times. This chain's CDR3 is CASSHPSYEQYF. CDR3 bases: TGTGCCAGCAGCCACCCCTCCTACGAGCAGTACTTC. The chain has TRBV7-2 and TRBJ2-7; D gene uncertain. The CDR3 covers 12 residues. Trimming stripped 5 bases from V and 0 bases from J, with 5 bases between. The germline V gene encodes CDR1 SGHTA and CDR2 FQGNSA.

This clonotype was counted between two and nine times. V is TRBV6-4 and J is TRBJ1-5; no firm D call. CDR3 size: 15 residues. The V gene lost 6 bases and the J gene lost 0 bases, with 12 bases spanning the gap. The germline gives CDR1 MRHNA, CDR2 SNTAGT. Here the CDR3 reads CASRPTPYSNQPQHF. CDR3 in DNA: TGTGCCAGCAGACCCACACCTTATAGCAATCAGCCCCAGCATTTT.

This clonotype has a count of ten or more. The V call is TRBV7-3, the J call TRBJ1-1, with D unclear. The CDR3 is 13 amino acids. The germline V and J ends were trimmed by 8 bases and 3 bases, with 13 bases remaining between them. Germline CDR1 reads SGHTA; CDR2 reads FQGTGA. The DNA for the CDR3 is TGTGCCAGCGCATATGGAGGGTACACTGAAGCTTTCTTT. Translation: CASAYGGYTEAFF.

This clonotype was counted between two and nine times. The chain uses TRBV6-2 or TRBV6-3 and TRBJ2-1; D tentatively reads TRBD1 or TRBD2 (5 bases each). Between the trimmed V and J ends, which lost 2 bases and 8 bases, there was a span of 7 bases. Germline V gene sequence: CDR1 MNHEY, CDR2 SVGEGT. The CDR3 spans 12 residues. The CDR3 nucleotides are TGTGCCAGCAGTTACGAGGGGCATGAGCAGTTCTTC. Protein product: CASSYEGHEQFF.

This clonotype was counted only a few times. This rearrangement joins TRBV28 to TRBJ1-3; 7 positions match TRBD1. Germline CDR1 reads MDHEN; CDR2 reads SYDVKM. This CDR3 contains 15 residues. V gave up 5 bases and J gave up 4 bases; unmatched junction bases: 8. Here the CDR3 reads CASSTTGVVGNTIYF. CDR3 nucleotide sequence: TGTGCCAGCAGTACCACAGGGGTAGTAGGAAACACCATATATTTT.

In this sample, this clonotype turned up many times. V usage is TRBV7-2 and J usage is TRBJ2-5; D gene ambiguous. CDR1 is SGHTA, CDR2 FQGNSA, per germline. CDR3 length: 11 amino acids. Trimming shortened V by 1 base and J by 9 bases, and 6 bases separated the two germline ends. CDR3 nucleotide sequence: TGTGCCAGCAGCTTAGTTGAGTCCCAGTACTTC. Translated: CASSLVESQYF.

There are many counts of this clonotype. The rearrangement joins TRBV7-2 to TRBJ1-6; unclear D gene. The germline V gene has CDR1 SGHTA and CDR2 FQGNSA. This CDR3 is 15 amino acids long. Between the trimmed V and J ends, which lost 2 bases and 7 bases, there was a span of 12 bases. DNA of the CDR3: TGTGCCAGCAGCTTAACCGGGTTTGAGAATTCACCCCTCCACTTT. Its translation is CASSLTGFENSPLHF.